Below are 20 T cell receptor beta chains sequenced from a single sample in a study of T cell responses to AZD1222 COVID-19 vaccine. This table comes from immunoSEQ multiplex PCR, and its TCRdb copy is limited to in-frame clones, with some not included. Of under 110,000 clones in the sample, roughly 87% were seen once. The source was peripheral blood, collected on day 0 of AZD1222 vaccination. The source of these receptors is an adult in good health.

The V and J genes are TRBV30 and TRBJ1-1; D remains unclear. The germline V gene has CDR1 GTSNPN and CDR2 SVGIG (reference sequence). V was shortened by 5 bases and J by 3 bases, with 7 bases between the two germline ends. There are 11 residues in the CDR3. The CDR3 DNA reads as TGTGCCTGGGGTTTCCACACTGAAGCTTTCTTT. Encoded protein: CAWGFHTEAFF.

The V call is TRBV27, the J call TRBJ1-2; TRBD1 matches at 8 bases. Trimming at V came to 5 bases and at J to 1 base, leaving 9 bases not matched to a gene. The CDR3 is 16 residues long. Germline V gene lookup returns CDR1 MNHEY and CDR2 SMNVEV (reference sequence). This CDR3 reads CASSTIRQGINYGYTF. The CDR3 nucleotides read TGTGCCAGCAGTACAATTAGACAGGGGATTAACTATGGCTACACCTTC.

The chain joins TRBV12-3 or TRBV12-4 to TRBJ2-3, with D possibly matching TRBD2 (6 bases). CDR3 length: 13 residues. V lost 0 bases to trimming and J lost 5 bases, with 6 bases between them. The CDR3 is CASSLAGGDTQYF. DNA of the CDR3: TGTGCCAGCAGTTTAGCGGGGGGAGATACGCAGTATTTT.

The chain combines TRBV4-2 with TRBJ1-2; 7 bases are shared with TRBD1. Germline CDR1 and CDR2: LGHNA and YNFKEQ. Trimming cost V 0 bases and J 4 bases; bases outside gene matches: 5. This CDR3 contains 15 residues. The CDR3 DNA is TGTGCCAGCAGCCAAGAAGGGACAGTTGCCTATGGCTACACCTTC. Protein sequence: CASSQEGTVAYGYTF.

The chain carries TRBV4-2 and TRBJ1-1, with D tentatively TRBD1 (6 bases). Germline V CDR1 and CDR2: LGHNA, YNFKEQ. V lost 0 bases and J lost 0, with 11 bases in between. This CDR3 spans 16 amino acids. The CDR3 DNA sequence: TGTGCCAGCAGCCAAGATCACAACAGGGTGAACACTGAAGCTTTCTTT. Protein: CASSQDHNRVNTEAFF.

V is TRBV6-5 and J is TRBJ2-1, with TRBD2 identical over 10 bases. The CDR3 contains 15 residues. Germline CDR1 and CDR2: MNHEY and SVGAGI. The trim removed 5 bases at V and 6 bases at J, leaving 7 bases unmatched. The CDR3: CASSQPSGRSNEQFF. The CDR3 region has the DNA TGTGCCAGCAGTCAACCTAGCGGGAGATCCAATGAGCAGTTCTTC.

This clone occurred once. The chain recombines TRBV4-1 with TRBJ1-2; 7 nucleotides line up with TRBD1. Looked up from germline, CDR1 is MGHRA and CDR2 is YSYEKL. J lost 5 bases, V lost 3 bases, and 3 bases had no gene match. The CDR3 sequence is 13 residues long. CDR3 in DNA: TGCGCCAGCAGCCAGGCGGGACAGTATGGCTACACCTTC. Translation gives CASSQAGQYGYTF.

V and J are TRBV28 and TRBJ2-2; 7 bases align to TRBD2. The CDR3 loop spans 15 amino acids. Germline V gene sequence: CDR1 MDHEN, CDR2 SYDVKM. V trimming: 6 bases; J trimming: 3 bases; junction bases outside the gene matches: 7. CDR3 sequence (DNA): TGTGCCAGCAGCCCCCTGGGGGGGTACACCGGGGAGCTGTTTTTT. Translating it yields CASSPLGGYTGELFF.

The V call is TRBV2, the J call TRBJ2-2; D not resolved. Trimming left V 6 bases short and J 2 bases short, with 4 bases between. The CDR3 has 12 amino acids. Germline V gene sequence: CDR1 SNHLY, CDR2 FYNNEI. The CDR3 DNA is TGTGCCAGCAGCATAAACACCGGGGAGCTGTTTTTT. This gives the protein CASSINTGELFF.

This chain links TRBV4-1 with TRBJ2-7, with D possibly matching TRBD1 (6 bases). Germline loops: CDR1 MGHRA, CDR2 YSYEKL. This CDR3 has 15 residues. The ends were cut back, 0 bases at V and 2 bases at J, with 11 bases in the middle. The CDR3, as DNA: TGCGCCAGCAGCCAAGATGGGACAAGTCCCTACGAGCAGTACTTC. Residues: CASSQDGTSPYEQYF.

The CDR3 DNA reads as TGTGCCAGCAGTGACTCGGATTCCAATGAGCAGTTCTTC. Protein product: CASSDSDSNEQFF. This chain connects TRBV6-4 to TRBJ2-1; D is unclear. Trimming removed 0 bases at V and 6 bases at J, with 6 bases between. Germline CDR1 reads MRHNA; CDR2 reads SNTAGT. This CDR3 is built from 13 residues.

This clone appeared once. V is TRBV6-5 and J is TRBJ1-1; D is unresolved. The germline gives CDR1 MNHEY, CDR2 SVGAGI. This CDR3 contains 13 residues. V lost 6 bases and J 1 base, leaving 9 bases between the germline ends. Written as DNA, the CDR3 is TGTGCCAGCAGCCCCCGGGCGAACACTGAAGCTTTCTTT. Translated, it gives CASSPRANTEAFF.

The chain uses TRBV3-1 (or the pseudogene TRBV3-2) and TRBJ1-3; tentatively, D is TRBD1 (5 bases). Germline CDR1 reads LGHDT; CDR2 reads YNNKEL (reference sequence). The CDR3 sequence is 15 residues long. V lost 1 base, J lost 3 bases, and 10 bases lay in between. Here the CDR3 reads CASSQGGDGGNTIYF. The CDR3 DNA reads TGTGCCAGCAGCCAAGGAGGGGACGGTGGAAACACCATATATTTT.

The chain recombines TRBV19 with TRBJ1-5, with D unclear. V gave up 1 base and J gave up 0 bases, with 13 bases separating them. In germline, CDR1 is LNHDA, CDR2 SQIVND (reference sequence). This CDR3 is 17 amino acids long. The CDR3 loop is CASSIARQTTSNQPQHF. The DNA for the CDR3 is TGTGCCAGTAGTATAGCAAGGCAGACGACTAGCAATCAGCCCCAGCATTTT.

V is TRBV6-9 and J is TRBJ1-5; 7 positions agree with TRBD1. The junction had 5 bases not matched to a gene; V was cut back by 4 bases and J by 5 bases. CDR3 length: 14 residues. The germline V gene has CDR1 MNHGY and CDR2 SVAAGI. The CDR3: CASSCEGAHQPQHF. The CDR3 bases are TGTGCCAGCAGTTGCGAGGGGGCTCATCAGCCCCAGCATTTT.

CDR3 loop: CASSIGSQETQYF. CDR3 bases: TGTGCCAGTAGTATAGGGTCCCAAGAGACCCAGTACTTC. The chain joins TRBV19 to TRBJ2-5; D is unclear. The CDR3 consists of 13 residues. Trimming left V 1 base short and J 1 base short, with 4 bases between. Per germline, CDR1 LNHDA and CDR2 SQIVND (reference sequence).

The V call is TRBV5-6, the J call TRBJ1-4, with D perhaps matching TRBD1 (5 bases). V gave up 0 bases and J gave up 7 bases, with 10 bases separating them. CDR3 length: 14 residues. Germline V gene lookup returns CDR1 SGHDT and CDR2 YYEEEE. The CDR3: CASSLGGISEKLFF. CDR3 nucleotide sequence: TGTGCCAGCAGCTTGGGGGGGATTAGTGAAAAACTGTTTTTT.

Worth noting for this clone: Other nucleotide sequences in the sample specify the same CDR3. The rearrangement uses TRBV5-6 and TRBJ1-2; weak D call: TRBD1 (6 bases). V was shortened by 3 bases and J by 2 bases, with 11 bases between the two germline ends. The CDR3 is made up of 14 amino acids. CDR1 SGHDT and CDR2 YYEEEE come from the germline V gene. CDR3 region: CASSSWTVNYGYTF. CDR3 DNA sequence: TGTGCCAGCAGCTCCTGGACAGTAAACTATGGCTACACCTTC.

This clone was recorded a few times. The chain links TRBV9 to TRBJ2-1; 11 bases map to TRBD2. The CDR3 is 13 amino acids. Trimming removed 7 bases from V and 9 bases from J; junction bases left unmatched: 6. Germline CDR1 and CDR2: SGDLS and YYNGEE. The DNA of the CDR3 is TGTGCCAGCGGGACTAGCGGTTCTGGTGAGCAGTTCTTC. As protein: CASGTSGSGEQFF.

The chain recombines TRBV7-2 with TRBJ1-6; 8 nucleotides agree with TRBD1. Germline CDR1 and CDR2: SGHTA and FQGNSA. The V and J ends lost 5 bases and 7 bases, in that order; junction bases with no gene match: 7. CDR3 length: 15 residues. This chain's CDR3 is CASSGQGFLNSPLHF. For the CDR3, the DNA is TGTGCCAGCAGCGGACAGGGTTTCCTAAATTCACCCCTCCACTTT.